The 3 T cell receptor beta chains presented below share a single source sample, sequenced in a study of PD-L1 blockade in urothelial cancer. Time point: pretreatment peripheral blood. The table came from immunoSEQ multiplex PCR; TCRdb's copy has only in-frame clones and leaves some out. Among roughly 100,000 clones listed, around 89% were seen once. The sequenced sample was PBMCs, obtained around atezolizumab (anti-PD-L1) treatment. All receptors derive from a woman older than 75 with urothelial cancer.

The chain recombines TRBV5-1 with TRBJ1-1; 7 positions match TRBD1. The germline gives CDR1 SGHRS, CDR2 YFSETQ. With V trimmed by 3 bases and J by 0 bases, 5 bases remained unmatched. This CDR3 region has 15 residues. The CDR3 DNA reads as TGCGCCAGCAGCTGGGGACAGACCATGAACACTGAAGCTTTCTTT. This translates into CASSWGQTMNTEAFF.

The CDR3 loop reads CASSQDTLAGVQTGELFF. CDR3 in DNA: TGTGCCAGCAGCCAAGATACCCTAGCGGGAGTCCAAACCGGGGAGCTGTTTTTT. The chain joins TRBV4-2 to TRBJ2-2; 10 bases fit TRBD2. CDR3 length equals 18 residues. Per the germline V gene, CDR1 is LGHNA and CDR2 is YNFKEQ. V lost 0 bases to trimming and J lost 5 bases; unmatched junction nucleotides: 9.

This clone was counted only a few times. This chain joins TRBV6-1 and TRBJ1-1; possible D gene TRBD1, 5 bases. Trimming took 1 base from V and 12 from J, leaving 12 bases between them. The length of the CDR3 is 12 residues. Germline CDR1 MNHNS, CDR2 SASEGT. The CDR3, as DNA: TGTGCCAGCAGTGAAGGGCAGGGTATAACTTTCTTT. Translation gives CASSEGQGITFF.